This T cell receptor (beta chain) appears in the sequencing data of a study of OX40 agonist ivuxolimab in advanced cancers. Study-level results: On average, a greater number of expanded clones characterised CD8+ T cells relative to CD4+.

This CDR3 comprises 15 residues. Looked up from germline, CDR1 is MNHEY and CDR2 is SVGAGI. After removal of 1 base from V and 7 bases from J, the junction contained 4 bases not matched to a gene. Profiling relied on immunoSEQ multiplex PCR, and the TCRdb table lists in-frame clones only, not all of them. The sample lists roughly 69,000 clones; roughly nine tenths were seen once. Notes on this clone: No antigen is known for it.

The TCR sequence derives from an adult with an advanced solid tumor such as melanoma, head and neck, liver or kidney cancer. The rearrangement joins TRBV6-5 to TRBJ1-6; TRBD1 agrees at 7 bases. The material sequenced was CD4+ or CD8+ T cells sorted from blood, taken in a trial of the OX40 agonist ivuxolimab. Written as DNA, the CDR3 is TGTGCCAGCAGTTACTTCCGGGACAGAAATTCACCCCTCCACTTT. This translates into CASSYFRDRNSPLHF.